A selection of T cell receptor beta chains follows, all from one sample in a study of memory CD4+ T cells and cytomegalovirus serostatus. Libraries were prepared by immunoSEQ multiplex PCR; TCRdb keeps only in-frame clonotypes and omits some of them. The sample shows tens of thousands of clones, roughly 83% of them seen only once. Sequenced material: memory CD4+ T cells from blood. Receptors originate from an adult in good health and CMV-seronegative. The conserved cysteine and the conserved F or W are not part of the CDR3 here. Size tells how often a clone was seen (once, few, many) or the class of an expanded clone, and some rows leave it out.

clone size: NA; V gene: TRBV9; J gene: TRBJ2-6; CDR3 protein: ASSPPPTDGVSLGGANVLT
clone size: NA; V gene: TRBV7-2; J gene: TRBJ2-5; CDR3 protein: ASSLILGQQETQY
clone size: NA; V gene: TRBV5-4; J gene: TRBJ1-1; CDR3 protein: ASSLAVGGGAEAF
clone size: few; V gene: TRBV21-1; J gene: TRBJ2-4; CDR3 protein: ASSYRDRDNIQY
clone size: NA; V gene: TRBV5-1; J gene: TRBJ2-5; CDR3 protein: ASRRRDSGQETQY
clone size: NA; V gene: TRBV18; J gene: TRBJ2-5; CDR3 protein: ASSPGVAGVETQY
clone size: NA; V gene: TRBV19; J gene: TRBJ2-1; CDR3 protein: ASTASGRQYNEQF
clone size: NA; V gene: TRBV6-6; J gene: TRBJ1-1; CDR3 protein: ASTWDSRDTEAF
clone size: NA; V gene: TRBV4-2; J gene: TRBJ2-7; CDR3 protein: ASSQDSRTGEQY
clone size: few; V gene: TRBV7-9; J gene: TRBJ1-1; CDR3 protein: ASSTRAGMNTEAF
clone size: NA; V gene: TRBV29-1; J gene: TRBJ1-2; CDR3 protein: SVEASLTHYGYT
clone size: few; V gene: TRBV10-3; J gene: TRBJ1-2; CDR3 protein: AIWRGRTNYGYT
clone size: NA; V gene: TRBV6-5; J gene: TRBJ1-1; CDR3 protein: ASRMTGRLTEAF
clone size: NA; V gene: TRBV7-9; J gene: TRBJ2-7; CDR3 protein: ASSLGSGTSGFYEQY
clone size: NA; V gene: TRBV5-6; J gene: TRBJ2-7; CDR3 protein: ASSLEVTSGSFEQY
clone size: NA; V gene: TRBV2; J gene: TRBJ2-3; CDR3 protein: ASSPQRTDTQY
clone size: NA; V gene: TRBV5-1; J gene: TRBJ2-5; CDR3 protein: ASSLNAAGGEETQY
clone size: NA; V gene: TRBV2; J gene: TRBJ2-1; CDR3 protein: ASSVQGASYNEQF
clone size: NA; V gene: TRBV10-3; J gene: TRBJ2-5; CDR3 protein: AISDRSGPGAETQY
clone size: NA; V gene: TRBV7-3; J gene: TRBJ2-3; CDR3 protein: ASSNGGSTDTQY
clone size: NA; V gene: TRBV19; J gene: TRBJ2-3; CDR3 protein: ASGAMGLAGGTQY
clone size: NA; V gene: TRBV7-2; J gene: TRBJ2-1; CDR3 protein: ASSFYRGSGNEQF
clone size: NA; V gene: TRBV11-2; J gene: TRBJ1-3; CDR3 protein: ASRPILSTEPYSGNTIY
clone size: once; V gene: TRBV21-1; J gene: TRBJ1-4; CDR3 protein: ASTGTNEKLF
clone size: NA; V gene: TRBV7-2; J gene: TRBJ1-2; CDR3 protein: ASSFDRVNT
clone size: NA; V gene: TRBV29-1; J gene: TRBJ2-2; CDR3 protein: SAKSYTNTGELF
clone size: NA; V gene: TRBV7-2; J gene: TRBJ2-7; CDR3 protein: ASSFARSEQY
clone size: NA; V gene: TRBV6-6; J gene: TRBJ1-1; CDR3 protein: ASSYEGTGGTEAF
clone size: NA; V gene: TRBV7-2; J gene: TRBJ2-7; CDR3 protein: ASARTWEYEQY
clone size: NA; V gene: TRBV11-3; J gene: TRBJ1-5; CDR3 protein: ASSLALGQGNQPQH
clone size: NA; V gene: TRBV30; J gene: TRBJ2-3; CDR3 protein: AWSHRGTDTQY
clone size: NA; V gene: TRBV6-5; J gene: TRBJ2-1; CDR3 protein: ASRLAEEQF
clone size: NA; V gene: TRBV2; J gene: TRBJ1-1; CDR3 protein: ASSARPPMNTEAF
clone size: few; V gene: TRBV18; J gene: TRBJ2-7; CDR3 protein: ASSPQREGEEQY
clone size: NA; V gene: TRBV6-1; J gene: TRBJ2-7; CDR3 protein: ASSERTREAGEQY
clone size: NA; V gene: TRBV7-9; J gene: TRBJ2-5; CDR3 protein: ASSLDGTGETQY